These 6 T cell receptor beta chains originate from one sample sequenced in a study of OX40 agonist ivuxolimab in advanced cancers. Library generation was performed with the immunoSEQ multiplex PCR assay. Here the immuneACCESS table is served through TCRdb, limited to in-frame sequences with V and J called. Missing clones are a known gap in these copies; in checked studies unresolved V genes cover under half, and the rest lacks a known reason. Recorded for this sample are 60,000 to 65,000 clones; about four fifths of them occurred a single time. Jointly, the top ten make up 1.9% of the sample. The input for sequencing was CD4+ or CD8+ T cells sorted from blood, taken in a trial of the OX40 agonist ivuxolimab. The receptors shown here come from an adult with an advanced solid tumor such as melanoma, head and neck, liver or kidney cancer.

This rearrangement joins TRBV18 to TRBJ2-7; 8 nucleotides align to TRBD1. Germline V gene lookup returns CDR1 KGHSH and CDR2 LQKENI. Germline trimming cut 5 bases from V and 5 bases from J; bases unmatched to any gene: 8. The CDR3 loop spans 14 amino acids. CDR3 loop: CASSSDREVNEQYV. CDR3 nucleotide sequence: TGTGCCAGCTCATCGGACAGGGAAGTAAACGAGCAGTACGTC.

This chain links TRBV5-1 with TRBJ2-7, with 9 bases matching TRBD2. Unmatched junction bases numbered 8, after V lost 0 bases and J lost 4 bases. The CDR3 sequence is 16 residues long. Per germline, CDR1 SGHRS and CDR2 YFSETQ. Written as DNA, the CDR3 is TGCGCCAGCAGCTTGGCCGGGGCGGGAGGGTTTTACGAGCAGTACGTC. Protein: CASSLAGAGGFYEQYV.

The rearrangement joins TRBV11-2 to TRBJ2-7, with D tentatively TRBD1 (6 bases). Germline V gene lookup returns CDR1 SGHAT and CDR2 FQNNGV. The CDR3 runs to 14 residues. V lost 5 bases and J 2 bases, leaving 13 bases between the germline ends. In DNA form, the CDR3 reads TGTGCCAGCAGCCCCGACAGGTTCCCCTACGAGCAGTACGTC. Amino acids: CASSPDRFPYEQYV.

This rearrangement joins TRBV4-3 to TRBJ1-3; D gene uncertain. Looked up from germline, CDR1 is LGHNA and CDR2 is YSLEER. The V end lost 0 bases, the J end lost 0 bases, and 12 bases lay between the germline ends. The CDR3 is 17 amino acids. DNA of the CDR3: TGCGCCAGCAGCCAAGATCTCGCCAGGAGCTCTGGAAACACCATATATTTT. This translates into CASSQDLARSSGNTIYF.

The chain is built from TRBV30 and TRBJ2-7, with D perhaps TRBD1 (7 bases). Germline V lookup: CDR1 GTSNPN, CDR2 SVGIG (reference sequence). This CDR3 is 14 amino acids long. The V gene lost 0 bases and the J gene lost 5 bases, with 14 bases spanning the gap. CDR3 loop: CAWSVPGGTNEQYV. DNA for the CDR3: TGTGCCTGGAGTGTACCAGGGGGGACGAACGAGCAGTACGTC.

The chain joins TRBV18 to TRBJ1-1; 8 nucleotides align to TRBD1. The CDR3 has 14 residues. Germline assignment: CDR1 KGHSH and CDR2 LQKENI. Trimming removed 3 bases from V and 5 bases from J; junction bases left unmatched: 5. This chain's CDR3 is CASSPQGADTEAFF. CDR3 coding DNA: TGTGCCAGCTCACCTCAGGGGGCCGATACTGAAGCTTTCTTT. The full variable domain, completed using reference TRBV18 and TRBJ1-1, is NAGVMQNPRHLVRRRGQEARLRCSPMKGHSHVYWYRQLPEEGLKFMVYLQKENIIDESGMPKERFSAEFPKEGPSILRIQQVVRGDSAAYFCASSPQGADTEAFFGQGTRLTVV.